A selection of T cell receptor beta chains follows, all from one sample in a study of CD8 T cells in ankylosing spondylitis. TCRdb re-called the 5' RACE reads through MiXCR, storing one row per CDR3 protein. This sample has about 120,000 distinct CDR3 sequences, with roughly 15% found just once. The sequenced material came from blood, either unsorted or a sorted T cell fraction (not recorded which). The receptors derive from a female donor with ankylosing spondylitis or in good health (not recorded which). CDR3s include the opening cysteine and the closing phenylalanine or tryptophan. Fields, in order: J gene, V gene, CDR3 length, D gene, clone size, CDR3 protein, CDR3 DNA. The D gene is left open where the match is weak. Part of the rows lack a size; the others show once, few, many or a class for expanded clones.

TRBJ1-4	TRBV20-1	14	-	-	CSARGGGVGEKLFF	TGCAGTGCTAGAGGCGGGGGCGTAGGGGAAAAACTGTTTTTT
TRBJ2-4	TRBV5-1	16	-	many	CASSLAWDLAKNIQYF	TGCGCCAGCAGCTTGGCTTGGGATCTAGCCAAAAACATTCAGTACTTC
TRBJ1-6	TRBV20-1	14	-	many	CSARDGSDNSPLHF	TGCAGTGCTAGAGATGGTAGCGATAATTCACCCCTCCACTTT
TRBJ1-5	TRBV20-1	13	-	-	CSARAKTPQPQHF	TGCAGTGCTAGAGCCAAGACCCCCCAGCCCCAGCATTTT
TRBJ2-2	TRBV7-2	13	-	-	CASSPRNPGELFF	TGTGCCAGCAGCCCTCGCAACCCCGGGGAGCTGTTTTTT
TRBJ2-2	TRBV7-9	15	-	-	CASSSSGGYTGELFF	TGTGCCAGCAGCTCGTCAGGGGGGTACACCGGGGAGCTGTTTTTT
TRBJ2-7	TRBV20-1	11	-	many	CSASKGNEQYF	TGCAGTGCTAGTAAGGGGAACGAGCAGTACTTC
TRBJ2-5	TRBV2	15	-	many	CASSGSTGRQETQYF	TGTGCCAGCAGTGGATCGACAGGACGACAAGAGACCCAGTACTTC
TRBJ2-7	TRBV12-3/TRBV12-4	17	-	-	CASSFTSPAPDAYEQYF	TGTGCCAGCAGTTTCACTAGCCCGGCCCCGGACGCCTACGAGCAGTACTTC
TRBJ1-5	TRBV3-1	13	-	many	CASSQWTDQPQHF	TGTGCCAGCAGCCAATGGACAGATCAGCCCCAGCATTTT
TRBJ2-1	TRBV5-1	16	TRBD2	many	CASSMLTSGGVNEQFF	TGCGCCAGCAGCATGCTCACTAGCGGGGGCGTAAATGAGCAGTTCTTC
TRBJ2-1	TRBV29-1	11	-	few	CSVRLSTEQFF	TGCAGCGTCCGACTAAGCACGGAGCAGTTCTTC
TRBJ2-3	TRBV30	13	TRBD1	-	CAWSPGTENTQYF	TGTGCCTGGAGTCCAGGGACAGAAAATACGCAGTATTTT
TRBJ2-1	TRBV20-1	14	-	few	CSAVRLGSYNEQFF	TGCAGTGCTGTACGACTAGGCTCCTACAATGAGCAGTTCTTC
TRBJ2-1	TRBV3-1	16	-	many	CASSQDRGISYNEQFF	TGTGCCAGCAGCCAAGATAGGGGTATCTCCTACAATGAGCAGTTCTTC
TRBJ2-2	TRBV7-3	14	-	-	CASSRTAISGELFF	TGTGCCAGCAGCAGGACCGCCATAAGCGGGGAGCTGTTTTTT
TRBJ2-2	TRBV5-1	15	TRBD2	many	CASSFDGTSAGELFF	TGCGCCAGCAGCTTCGACGGGACTAGCGCCGGGGAGCTGTTTTTT
TRBJ1-1	TRBV30	13	-	few	CAWSDEAAPKGLF	TGTGCCTGGAGTGACGAGGCAGCTCCCAAGGGACTCTTT
TRBJ2-7	TRBV12-3/TRBV12-4	17	-	many	CASSLSFGTNLTYEQYF	TGTGCCAGCAGTTTATCTTTCGGGACAAATTTAACCTACGAGCAGTACTTC
TRBJ2-1	TRBV5-6	16	-	many	CASSLYQRLPNNEQFF	TGTGCCAGCAGCTTGTACCAGCGGCTTCCTAACAATGAGCAGTTCTTC
TRBJ2-1	TRBV7-9	16	TRBD2	few	CASSLPLAAPYNEQFF	TGTGCCAGCAGCTTACCCCTAGCGGCTCCCTACAATGAGCAGTTCTTC
TRBJ2-2	TRBV12-3/TRBV12-4	13	TRBD1	few	CASRIQGPGELFF	TGTGCCAGCAGAATACAGGGGCCCGGGGAGCTGTTTTTT
TRBJ2-3	TRBV10-3	14	-	many	CASGKEAGTDTQYF	TGTGCCAGTGGAAAGGAGGCTGGCACAGATACGCAGTATTTT
TRBJ2-7	TRBV5-1	14	-	few	CASSLATATYEQYF	TGCGCCAGCAGCTTGGCGACAGCCACCTACGAGCAGTACTTC
TRBJ2-3	TRBV7-2	15	TRBD2	few	CASSNPGGNTDTQYF	TGTGCCAGCAGCAACCCGGGAGGGAACACAGATACGCAGTATTTT
TRBJ1-2	TRBV12-3/TRBV12-4	14	TRBD1	-	CASSLAQGQNGYTF	TGTGCCAGCAGTTTAGCGCAGGGACAGAATGGCTACACCTTC
TRBJ2-3	TRBV7-2	11	-	many	CASSLVDTQYF	TGTGCCAGCAGCTTAGTAGATACGCAGTATTTT
TRBJ2-1	TRBV20-1	13	-	few	CSASQDTYNEQFF	TGCAGTGCTAGCCAGGACACGTACAATGAGCAGTTCTTC